Each of the 27 T cell receptor beta chains below was sequenced from the same sample in a study of monozygotic twins with inflammatory bowel disease. TCRdb reprocessed the 5' RACE reads and reports one entry per CDR3 protein, with no DNA. Recorded for this sample: some 160,000 distinct CDR3 sequences. Source material: blood. These receptors all stem from a human donor with ulcerative colitis or Crohn's disease, or a healthy co-twin of an affected twin (not recorded which).

CDR3 sequence: CASSFGGHNEQFF. This chain connects TRBV27 to TRBJ2-1; the TCRdb call, TRBD1, lacks DNA for checking. The germline V gene encodes CDR1 MNHEY and CDR2 SMNVEV (reference sequence). CDR3 length equals 13 residues.

The V and J genes are TRBV24-1 and TRBJ1-5; the TCRdb D gene call, TRBD1, has no DNA to confirm it. The CDR3 runs to 16 residues. The germline gives CDR1 KGHDR, CDR2 SFDVKD. This CDR3 is CATSDPGQGGNQPQHF.

V usage is TRBV7-2 and J usage is TRBJ2-5; TCRdb outputs TRBD1, but without DNA this stays unchecked. The CDR3 spans 16 residues. Germline loops: CDR1 SGHTA, CDR2 FQGNSA. The CDR3 spells CASSLGLGGAGKTQYF.

The chain is built from TRBV9 and TRBJ2-1; TCRdb's D gene call, TRBD1, goes unchecked for lack of DNA. Per germline, CDR1 SGDLS and CDR2 YYNGEE. The length of the CDR3 is 15 residues. The CDR3 sequence: CASSVGDREANEQFF.

This rearrangement joins TRBV7-7 to TRBJ1-1; no DNA is available, so the TRBD1 call from TCRdb remains unchecked. Germline CDR1 and CDR2: SSHAT and FNYEAQ (reference sequence). The CDR3 totals 17 residues. CDR3 loop: CASSLAPDRGPVTEAFF.

V is TRBV6-1 and J is TRBJ1-2; no DNA is available, so the TRBD1 call from TCRdb remains unchecked. Looked up from germline, CDR1 is MNHNS and CDR2 is SASEGT. The CDR3 has 15 amino acids. The CDR3 sequence: CASTPSWGFPYGYTF.

This chain connects TRBV30 to TRBJ1-1. Germline assignment: CDR1 GTSNPN and CDR2 SVGIG (reference sequence). The CDR3 runs to 14 residues. The chain's CDR3 is CAWSVGNMNTEAFF. The variable domain in full, completed from reference TRBV30 and TRBJ1-1, reads SQTIHQWPATLVQPVGSPLSLECTVEGTSNPNLYWYRQAAGRGLQLLFYSVGIGQISSEVPQNLSASRPQDRQFILSSKKLLLSDSGFYLCAWSVGNMNTEAFFGQGTRLTVV.

The chain couples TRBV2 to TRBJ2-4. This CDR3 is 14 amino acids long. Germline assignment: CDR1 SNHLY and CDR2 FYNNEI. The CDR3 protein is CASSEVGRLNIQYF.

The chain's CDR3 is CSALPRQGNTEAFF. The J gene is TRBJ1-1, the V gene TRBV20-1. The CDR3 totals 14 residues. Germline loops: CDR1 DFQATT, CDR2 SNEGSKA (reference sequence).

This chain links TRBV27 with TRBJ1-3; TCRdb returns TRBD1, unconfirmable since there is no DNA. CDR3 length equals 16 residues. Germline V gene sequence: CDR1 MNHEY, CDR2 SMNVEV (reference sequence). CDR3 amino acids: CASSQKGISSGNTIYF.

The chain has TRBV19 and TRBJ1-1; the TCRdb D gene call, TRBD1, has no DNA to confirm it. Germline V gives CDR1 LNHDA, CDR2 SQIVND (reference sequence). CDR3 size: 13 residues. Here the CDR3 reads CASNQGANTEAFF.

V usage is TRBV5-5 and J usage is TRBJ1-5; TCRdb returns TRBD1, unconfirmable since there is no DNA. CDR1 and CDR2 from the germline V gene are SGHKS and YYEKEE (reference sequence). The CDR3 consists of 15 residues. The CDR3 here is CASSPQGRPNQPQHF.

The chain has TRBV29-1 and TRBJ2-1. Germline loops: CDR1 SQVTM, CDR2 ANQGSEA. The CDR3 spans 13 residues. CDR3 protein: CSADGLSYNEQFF.

The J gene is TRBJ2-5, the V gene TRBV10-3; TCRdb returns TRBD1, unconfirmable since there is no DNA. This CDR3 has 16 residues. Germline CDR1 and CDR2: ENHRY and SYGVKD. CDR3: CAISEGDSTTQETQYF.

V usage is TRBV5-1 and J usage is TRBJ1-1; TCRdb returns TRBD1, unconfirmable since there is no DNA. Germline CDR1 reads SGHRS; CDR2 reads YFSETQ. There are 14 residues in the CDR3. CDR3 region: CASSLVRQGTEAFF.

The chain is built from TRBV18 and TRBJ2-7. This CDR3 region has 16 residues. In germline, CDR1 is KGHSH, CDR2 LQKENI. The CDR3 spells CASSQLDSEVSYEQYF.

This sequence joins TRBV21-1 and TRBJ2-7; TCRdb calls TRBD1, which cannot be checked without DNA. TRBV21-1 is a recognized pseudogene. This CDR3 contains 14 residues. The CDR3 spells CASSGNRDSGEQYF.

V is TRBV27 and J is TRBJ2-7. Germline lookup yields CDR1 MNHEY and CDR2 SMNVEV (reference sequence). The CDR3 runs to 18 residues. The CDR3 protein is CASSLRKSFPGAIHEQYF.

The chain has TRBV27 and TRBJ1-3; TCRdb designates TRBD1, a call that cannot be tested without DNA. Germline lookup yields CDR1 MNHEY and CDR2 SMNVEV (reference sequence). CDR3 size: 15 residues. This CDR3 reads CASSFQGRSGNTIYF.

The CDR3 sequence is CASSVGTVYEQYF. The chain employs TRBV7-2 and TRBJ2-7; with no DNA, the TCRdb D assignment of TRBD1 cannot be verified. The CDR3 is 13 residues long. Germline CDR1 is SGHTA and CDR2 is FQGNSA.

The V and J genes are TRBV5-6 and TRBJ2-7; the TCRdb D gene call, TRBD1, has no DNA to confirm it. The CDR3 covers 15 residues. CDR1 is SGHDT, CDR2 YYEEEE, per germline. CDR3 loop: CASSLAGSGAYEQYF.

The gene calls are TRBV15 and TRBJ1-5. The CDR3 runs 14 residues. Germline V gene sequence: CDR1 LNHNV, CDR2 YYDKDF (reference sequence). The CDR3 loop reads CATSRIGENQPQHF.

The J gene is TRBJ1-1, the V gene TRBV10-1. CDR1 WNHNN and CDR2 SYGVQD come from the germline V gene (reference sequence). The CDR3 has 13 residues. CDR3: CASSEVANTEAFF.

This chain joins TRBV6-6 and TRBJ2-2; TCRdb names TRBD1, which stays unverified in the absence of DNA. Germline CDR1 is MNHNY and CDR2 is SVGAGI (reference sequence). The CDR3 covers 14 residues. The CDR3 reads CASTSRGDSGELFF.

The chain joins TRBV5-1 to TRBJ2-2; TCRdb outputs TRBD1, but without DNA this stays unchecked. Looked up from germline, CDR1 is SGHRS and CDR2 is YFSETQ. CDR3 length equals 17 residues. The CDR3 protein is CASSLGRQLRGTGELFF.

This CDR3 reads CSARHTPAGTLDFHTEAFF. J is TRBJ1-1 and V is TRBV20-1. CDR3 length equals 19 residues. Germline CDR1 DFQATT, CDR2 SNEGSKA (reference sequence).

This chain links TRBV29-1 with TRBJ2-7. The CDR3 is 13 amino acids. Germline V gene sequence: CDR1 SQVTM, CDR2 ANQGSEA. The CDR3 protein is CSVGGLLSYEQYF.